This T cell receptor (beta chain) was sequenced in a study of T cell changes during pregnancy in multiple sclerosis. The CDR3 sequence is 16 residues long. The germline CDR1 and CDR2 sequences are SEHNR and FQNEAQ (reference sequence). The V gene lost 0 bases and the J gene lost 2 bases, with 10 bases spanning the gap. The table came from immunoSEQ multiplex PCR; TCRdb's copy has only in-frame clones and leaves some out. This table has 60,000 to 85,000 clones, 92% appearing once. The sample was peripheral blood, taken in the second trimester of pregnancy. This TCR was sampled from a female donor in good health, enrolled as a control in a pregnancy study. The genes are TRBV7-9 and TRBJ1-4; D may be TRBD1 (5 bases). The CDR3 region has the DNA TGTGCCAGCAGCTTAGCGTTAGGGGCCACTAATGAAAAACTGTTTTTT. Amino acids: CASSLALGATNEKLFF.